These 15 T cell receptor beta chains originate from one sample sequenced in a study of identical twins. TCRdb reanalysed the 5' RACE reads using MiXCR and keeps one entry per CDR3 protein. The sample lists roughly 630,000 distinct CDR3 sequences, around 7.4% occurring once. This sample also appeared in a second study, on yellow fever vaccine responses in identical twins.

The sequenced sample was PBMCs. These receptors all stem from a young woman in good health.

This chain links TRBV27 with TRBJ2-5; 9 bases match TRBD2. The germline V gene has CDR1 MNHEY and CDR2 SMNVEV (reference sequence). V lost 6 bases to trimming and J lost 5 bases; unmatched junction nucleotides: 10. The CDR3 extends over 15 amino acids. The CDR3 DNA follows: TGTGCCAGCAGGGTGCGGGAGGGGGGGCCGGAGACCCAGTACTTC. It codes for CASRVREGGPETQYF.

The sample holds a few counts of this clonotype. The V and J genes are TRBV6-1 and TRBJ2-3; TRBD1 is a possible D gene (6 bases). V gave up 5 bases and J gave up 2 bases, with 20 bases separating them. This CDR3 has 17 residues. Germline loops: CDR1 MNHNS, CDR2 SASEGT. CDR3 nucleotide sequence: TGTGCCAGCAGTAGCAGGACAGAGCGATTAGACACAGATACGCAGTATTTT. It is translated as CASSSRTERLDTDTQYF.

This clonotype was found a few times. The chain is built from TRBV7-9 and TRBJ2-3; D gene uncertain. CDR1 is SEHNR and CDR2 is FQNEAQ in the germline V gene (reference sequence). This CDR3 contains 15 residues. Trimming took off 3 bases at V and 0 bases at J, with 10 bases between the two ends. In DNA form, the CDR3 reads TGTGCCAGCAGCTTGACGGATGCTAGCACAGATACGCAGTATTTT. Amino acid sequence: CASSLTDASTDTQYF.

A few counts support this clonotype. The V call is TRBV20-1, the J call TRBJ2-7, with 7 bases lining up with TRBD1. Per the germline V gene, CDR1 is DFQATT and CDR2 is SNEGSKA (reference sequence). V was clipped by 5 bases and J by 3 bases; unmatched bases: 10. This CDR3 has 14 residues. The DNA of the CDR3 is TGCAGTGCTTTTACCGGGACAGTAAACTACGAGCAGTACTTC. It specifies CSAFTGTVNYEQYF.

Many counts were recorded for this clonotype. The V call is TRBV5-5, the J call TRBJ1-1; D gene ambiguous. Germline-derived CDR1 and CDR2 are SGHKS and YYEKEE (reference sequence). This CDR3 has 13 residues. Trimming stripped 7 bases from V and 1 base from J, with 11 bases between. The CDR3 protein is CASAMRENTEAFF. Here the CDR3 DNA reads TGTGCCAGCGCAATGAGGGAGAACACTGAAGCTTTCTTT.

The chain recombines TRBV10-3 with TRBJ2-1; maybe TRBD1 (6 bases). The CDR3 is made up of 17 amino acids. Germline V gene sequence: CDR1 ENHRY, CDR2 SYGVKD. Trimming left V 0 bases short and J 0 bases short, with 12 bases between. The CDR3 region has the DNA TGTGCCATCAGTGAGTCGACAAACAGGGTCTCCTACAATGAGCAGTTCTTC. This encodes CAISESTNRVSYNEQFF.

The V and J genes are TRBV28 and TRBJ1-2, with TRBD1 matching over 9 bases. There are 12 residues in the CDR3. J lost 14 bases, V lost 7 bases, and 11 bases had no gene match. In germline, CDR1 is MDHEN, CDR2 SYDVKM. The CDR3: CASTINRGPLTF. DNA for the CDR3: TGTGCCAGCACCATTAACAGGGGGCCCCTAACCTTC.

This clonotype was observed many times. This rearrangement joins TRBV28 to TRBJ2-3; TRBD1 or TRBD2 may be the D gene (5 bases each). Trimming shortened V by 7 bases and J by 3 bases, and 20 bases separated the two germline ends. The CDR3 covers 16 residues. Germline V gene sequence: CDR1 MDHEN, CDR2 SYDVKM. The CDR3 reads CASTSWEQGRTDTQYF. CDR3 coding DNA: TGTGCCAGCACCTCATGGGAGCAGGGACGTACAGATACGCAGTATTTT.

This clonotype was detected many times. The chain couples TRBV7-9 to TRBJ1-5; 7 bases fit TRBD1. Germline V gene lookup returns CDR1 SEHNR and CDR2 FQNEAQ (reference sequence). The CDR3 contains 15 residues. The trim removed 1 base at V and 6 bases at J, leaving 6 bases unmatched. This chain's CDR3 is CASSLGQGGGQPQHF. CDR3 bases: TGTGCCAGCAGCTTAGGGCAGGGGGGTGGTCAGCCCCAGCATTTT.

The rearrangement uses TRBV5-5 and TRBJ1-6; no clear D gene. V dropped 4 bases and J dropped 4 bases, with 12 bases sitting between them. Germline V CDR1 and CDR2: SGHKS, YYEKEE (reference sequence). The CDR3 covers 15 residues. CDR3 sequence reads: CASSGREGYNSPLHF. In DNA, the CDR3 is TGTGCCAGCAGCGGCCGGGAGGGTTATAATTCACCCCTCCACTTT.

The CDR3 sequence is CSGLVGGANTGELFF. The DNA of the CDR3 is TGCAGTGGTCTCGTAGGGGGCGCGAACACCGGGGAGCTGTTTTTT. This chain uses TRBV20-1 with TRBJ2-2; 7 positions match TRBD1. The CDR3 has 15 amino acids. The V gene's germline CDR1 is DFQATT and CDR2 SNEGSKA (reference sequence). With 7 bases clipped from V and 0 bases from J, the junction kept 8 bases outside the gene matches.

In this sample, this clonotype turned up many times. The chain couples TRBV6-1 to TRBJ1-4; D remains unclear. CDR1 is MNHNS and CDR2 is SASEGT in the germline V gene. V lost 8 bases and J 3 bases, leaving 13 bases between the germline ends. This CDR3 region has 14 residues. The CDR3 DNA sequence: TGTGCCAGCGCGAAGGGCTGGGCTAATGAAAAACTGTTTTTT. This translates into CASAKGWANEKLFF.

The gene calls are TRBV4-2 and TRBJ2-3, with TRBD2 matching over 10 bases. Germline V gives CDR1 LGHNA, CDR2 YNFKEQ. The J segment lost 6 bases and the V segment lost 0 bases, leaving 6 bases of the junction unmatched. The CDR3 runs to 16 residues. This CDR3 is CASSQEERGGLDTQYF. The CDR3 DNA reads TGTGCCAGCAGCCAAGAAGAGCGGGGGGGCCTGGATACGCAGTATTTT.

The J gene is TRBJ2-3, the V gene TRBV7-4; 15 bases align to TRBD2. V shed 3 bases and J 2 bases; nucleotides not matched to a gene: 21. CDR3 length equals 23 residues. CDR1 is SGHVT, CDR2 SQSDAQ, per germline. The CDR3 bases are TGTGCCAGCAGCTTTCCCGGGACCTCTCGTGGCCGGACTAGCGGGAGGGCCACAGATACGCAGTATTTT. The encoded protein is CASSFPGTSRGRTSGRATDTQYF.

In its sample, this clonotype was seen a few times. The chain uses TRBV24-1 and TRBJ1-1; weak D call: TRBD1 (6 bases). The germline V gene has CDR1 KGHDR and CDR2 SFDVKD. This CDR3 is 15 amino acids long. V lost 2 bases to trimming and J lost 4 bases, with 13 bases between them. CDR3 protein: CATSDSQGLSTEAFF. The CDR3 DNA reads TGTGCCACCAGTGATTCGCAGGGGTTGAGCACTGAAGCTTTCTTT.